This T cell receptor beta chain appears in the sequencing data of a study of blood T cell repertoires in COVID-19. Across the study: Collection of acute and convalescent COVID-19 samples took place in the United States, Italy and Spain. Nucleic acid was either cDNA or gDNA, and it came from T cells, B-cell-depleted T cells, or PBMCs.

After removal of 9 bases from V and 9 bases from J, the junction contained 10 bases not matched to a gene. CDR3 length: 13 residues. CDR1 SGHTS and CDR2 YDEGEE come from the germline V gene. Authors' methods: Amplification of reference gene primers provided the estimated nucleated cell counts. Profiled with immunoSEQ multiplex PCR; TCRdb holds only in-frame clones, not every one. That table supplies the V and J calls and clone size; D and trimming were determined from the DNA. The sample yields approximately 300,000 clones, about 87% seen once. This clone came up once. Sequenced material: peripheral blood. V usage is TRBV5-8 and J usage is TRBJ2-1; TRBD2 aligns across 9 bases. This TCR came from a woman between 40 and 50 years old with acute or convalescent COVID-19. The CDR3, as DNA: TGTGCCACCCGGCGGGGGGGGTCCGTTGAGCAGTTCTTC. This gives the protein CATRRGGSVEQFF.